The present T cell receptor (beta chain) was sequenced within a study of T cells in Graves' hyperthyroidism and ophthalmopathy. Amplification yielded TCR beta CDR3 regions, with RNA transcripts as the source. RT-PCR in the first round (using the HTBI primer set) targeted the TCR CDR3. TCRdb re-analysed the multiplex PCR reads in MiXCR, keeping a single row per CDR3 protein. The sample lists some 510,000 distinct CDR3 sequences, roughly 20% occurring once. This clonotype was counted at least ten times. Antigen: not known. Study-level points and caveats: Ophthalmopathy cases were set apart from stable hyperthyroidism by a 13 V-J model.

Source material: blood. The TCR sequence derives from a man aged 18 to 30 with Graves' hyperthyroidism.

The CDR3 here is CASSPARSSGNTIYF. The CDR3 DNA sequence: TGTGCCAGCAGCCCCGCCAGGTCCTCTGGAAACACCATATATTTT. The rearrangement links TRBV7-9 to TRBJ1-3; D remains unclear. Germline V gives CDR1 SEHNR, CDR2 FQNEAQ (reference sequence). V was trimmed by 5 bases and J by 0 bases, leaving 11 bases between them. The CDR3 covers 15 residues.